A single sample gave rise to the 11 T cell receptor beta chains below, sequenced in a study of shared clonotypes between healthy human individuals. Libraries were prepared by immunoSEQ multiplex PCR; TCRdb keeps only in-frame clonotypes and omits some of them. The data contain some 96,000 clones, around half of them seen just once; the ten biggest clones take up roughly 16%. The sequencing sample was made of PBMCs. These receptors all stem from a woman aged 40-49 years in good health. Some clones in this sample may be carry-over from other donors' samples.

V gene TRBV9 combines with J gene TRBJ2-5; 7 bases align to TRBD2. The CDR3 consists of 14 residues. Germline CDR1 is SGDLS and CDR2 is YYNGEE. V dropped 4 bases and J dropped 0; count of bases not matched to a gene: 3. The CDR3 region is CASSRGGDQETQYF. CDR3 in DNA: TGTGCCAGCAGCCGCGGGGGTGACCAAGAGACCCAGTACTTC.

This chain joins TRBV30 and TRBJ2-1, with a weak D call TRBD2 (6 bases). Germline V gene lookup returns CDR1 GTSNPN and CDR2 SVGIG (reference sequence). V was shortened by 1 base and J by 1 base, with 11 bases between the two germline ends. This CDR3 has 15 residues. CDR3 sequence: CAWSDSGVSYNEQFF. The CDR3 nucleotides read TGTGCCTGGAGTGACTCGGGAGTGTCCTACAATGAGCAGTTCTTC.

This clone was seen a handful of times. The chain couples TRBV6-1 to TRBJ2-7; D ambiguous. The CDR3 covers 15 residues. The V and J ends lost 5 bases and 2 bases respectively, with 16 bases between them. Germline V gene sequence: CDR1 MNHNS, CDR2 SASEGT. The CDR3 coding sequence is TGTGCCAGCAGTCCTTCGGTCGAGCGACCCTACGAGCAGTACTTC. Protein product: CASSPSVERPYEQYF.

Regarding this clone: It differs at one base from a far larger clone, so likely a read error. The chain combines TRBV30 with TRBJ1-1; TRBD1 agrees at 8 bases. The J segment lost 9 bases and the V segment lost 5 bases, leaving 11 bases of the junction unmatched. Germline CDR1 is GTSNPN and CDR2 is SVGIG (reference sequence). The CDR3 spans 13 residues. Here the CDR3 reads CAWEGKRTGKAFF. CDR3 DNA sequence: TGTGCCTGGGAAGGGAAGAGGACAGGGAAAGCTTTCTTT.

This clone has a count of ten or more. The rearrangement joins TRBV4-2 to TRBJ1-1; 8 nucleotides line up with TRBD1. The germline CDR1 and CDR2 sequences are LGHNA and YNFKEQ. The V gene end was trimmed by 3 bases and the J gene end by 5 bases; junction bases not matched to a gene: 17. This CDR3 region has 18 residues. CDR3 residues: CASSQGDRRQGKGTEAFF. The CDR3 nucleotides are TGTGCCAGCAGCCAGGGGGATCGTCGACAGGGGAAAGGGACTGAAGCTTTCTTT.

V and J are TRBV7-9 and TRBJ2-3; no clear D. Trimming cost V 5 bases and J 5 bases, with 8 bases left between them. Germline V gene sequence: CDR1 SEHNR, CDR2 FQNEAQ (reference sequence). The CDR3 sequence is 12 residues long. CDR3 DNA: TGTGCCAGCAGCCCGCGAAGAGATACGCAGTATTTT. Amino acids: CASSPRRDTQYF. The complete variable domain, with remaining parts taken from reference TRBV7-9 and TRBJ2-3, reads DTGVSQNPRHKITKRGQNVTFRCDPISEHNRLYWYRQTLGQGPEFLTYFQNEAQLEKSRLLSDRFSAERPKGSFSTLEIQRTEQGDSAMYLCASSPRRDTQYFGPGTRLTVL.

There are many counts of this clone. This chain links TRBV27 with TRBJ2-7, with D perhaps being TRBD1 or TRBD2 (5 bases each). The CDR3 is 13 amino acids. Germline V gene lookup returns CDR1 MNHEY and CDR2 SMNVEV (reference sequence). V was shortened by 5 bases and J by 2 bases, with 10 bases between the two germline ends. Written as DNA, the CDR3 is TGTGCCAGCAGTCCGGGACGGACCTACGAGCAGTACTTC. This codes for CASSPGRTYEQYF.

With regard to this clone: A much larger clonotype is one base distant, so this may be a read error. The chain recombines TRBV19 with TRBJ2-7; 7 nucleotides match TRBD1. J gave up 3 bases and V 7 bases, and 12 bases lay outside the gene matches. Per germline, CDR1 LNHDA and CDR2 SQIVND (reference sequence). The CDR3 is 15 amino acids. This CDR3 is CASTGTVKKDYEQYF. DNA of the CDR3: TGTGCCAGTACAGGGACAGTCAAAAAGGACTACGAGCAGTACTTC.

The chain has TRBV27 and TRBJ2-7; no reliable D call. This CDR3 has 11 residues. The V end lost 5 bases, the J end lost 7 bases, and 9 bases lay between the germline ends. CDR1 MNHEY and CDR2 SMNVEV come from the germline V gene (reference sequence). The CDR3 sequence is CASSEWGEQYF. As DNA, the CDR3 is TGTGCCAGCAGTGAATGGGGAGAGCAGTACTTC.

The chain employs TRBV15 and TRBJ1-4; D is ambiguous. Germline V lookup: CDR1 LNHNV, CDR2 YYDKDF (reference sequence). Trimming left V 0 bases short and J 10 bases short, with 9 bases between. The CDR3 is 13 residues long. In nucleotides, the CDR3 is TGTGCCACCAGCAGAGATCTAGAGGGAAAACTGTTTTTT. Translated, it gives CATSRDLEGKLFF.

The V call is TRBV28, the J call TRBJ1-4; tentatively, D is TRBD1 (5 bases). The V gene lost 6 bases and the J gene lost 4 bases, with 12 bases spanning the gap. CDR1 and CDR2 (germline): MDHEN, SYDVKM. This CDR3 contains 14 residues. The CDR3: CASRGGRVNEKLFF. For the CDR3, the DNA is TGTGCCAGCAGGGGGGGGAGGGTTAATGAAAAACTGTTTTTT. The full variable domain, rest sourced from reference TRBV28 and TRBJ1-4, is DVKVTQSSRYLVKRTGEKVFLECVQDMDHENMFWYRQDPGLGLRLIYFSYDVKMKEKGDIPEGYSVSREKKERFSLILESASTNQTSMYLCASRGGRVNEKLFFGSGTQLSVL.